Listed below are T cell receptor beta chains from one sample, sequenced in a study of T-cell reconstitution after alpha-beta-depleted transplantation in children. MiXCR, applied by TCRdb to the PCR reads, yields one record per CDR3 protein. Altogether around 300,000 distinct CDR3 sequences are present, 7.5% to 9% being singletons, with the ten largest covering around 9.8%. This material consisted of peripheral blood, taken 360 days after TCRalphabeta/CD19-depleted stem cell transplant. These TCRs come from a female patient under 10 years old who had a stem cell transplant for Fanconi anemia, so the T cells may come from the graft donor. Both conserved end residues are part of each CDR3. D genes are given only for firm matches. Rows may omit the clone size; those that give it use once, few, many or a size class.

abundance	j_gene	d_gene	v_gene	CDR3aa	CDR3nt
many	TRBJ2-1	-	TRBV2	CASSDKGSFIDEQFF	TGTGCCAGCAGTGACAAGGGGTCATTTATCGATGAGCAGTTCTTC
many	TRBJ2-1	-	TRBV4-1	CASSQDRGGTYNEQFF	TGCGCCAGCAGCCAAGATAGGGGCGGTACATACAATGAGCAGTTCTTC
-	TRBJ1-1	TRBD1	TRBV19	CASSESGTGFYTEAFF	TGTGCCAGTAGCGAATCCGGGACAGGGTTCTACACTGAAGCTTTCTTT
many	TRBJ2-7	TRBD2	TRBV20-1	CSARRGLAGEGEQYF	TGCAGTGCTAGAAGGGGACTAGCGGGAGAGGGCGAGCAGTACTTC
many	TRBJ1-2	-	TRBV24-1	CATSDFKGHGYTF	TGTGCCACCAGTGATTTCAAAGGGCACGGCTACACCTTC
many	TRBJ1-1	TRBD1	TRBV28	CASLDRGRGTEAFF	TGTGCCAGTCTGGACAGGGGGCGAGGTACTGAAGCTTTCTTT
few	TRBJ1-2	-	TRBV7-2	CASSLLKTGNYGYTF	TGTGCCAGCAGCTTACTTAAGACAGGAAACTATGGCTACACCTTC
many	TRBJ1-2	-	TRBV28	CASTGSPYGYTF	TGTGCCAGCACCGGCAGTCCTTATGGCTACACCTTC
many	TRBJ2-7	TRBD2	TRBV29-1	CSVEDTSDYEQYF	TGCAGCGTTGAAGATACTAGCGACTACGAGCAGTACTTC
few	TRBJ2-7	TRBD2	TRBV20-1	CSASEGLGATEQYF	TGCAGTGCTAGTGAGGGACTAGGTGCAACCGAGCAGTACTTC
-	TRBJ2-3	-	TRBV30	CAWSVRRRDTQYF	TGTGCCTGGAGTGTACGACGTAGGGATACGCAGTATTTT
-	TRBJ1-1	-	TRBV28	CASELGGAAFF	TGTGCCAGCGAACTTGGGGGGGCCGCTTTCTTT
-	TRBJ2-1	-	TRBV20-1	CSAEGLQGPDEQFF	TGCAGTGCTGAGGGGTTGCAGGGCCCCGATGAGCAGTTCTTC
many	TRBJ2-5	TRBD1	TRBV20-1	CSARRRKTGLETQYF	TGCAGTGCTAGACGCCGTAAGACAGGGTTGGAGACCCAGTACTTC
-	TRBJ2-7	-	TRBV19	CASSIDPASSYEQYF	TGTGCCAGTAGTATCGACCCGGCATCTTCCTACGAGCAGTACTTC
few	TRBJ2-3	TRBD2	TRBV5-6	CASSLRTSGKSQYF	TGTGCCAGCAGCTTGCGGACGAGCGGGAAATCGCAGTATTTT
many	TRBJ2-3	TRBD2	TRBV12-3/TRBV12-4	CASRVLAGAFSTDTQYF	TGTGCCAGCAGGGTGCTAGCGGGGGCCTTTAGCACAGATACGCAGTATTTT
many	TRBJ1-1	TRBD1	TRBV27	CASSFWGQGGTEAFF	TGTGCCAGCAGTTTCTGGGGTCAGGGGGGCACTGAAGCTTTCTTT
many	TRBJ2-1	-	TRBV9	CASSVATGELWYNEQFF	TGTGCCAGCAGCGTAGCTACGGGGGAGCTATGGTACAATGAGCAGTTCTTC
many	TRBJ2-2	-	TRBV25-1	CASSEWRGTSGELFF	TGTGCCAGCAGTGAATGGCGAGGGACGTCGGGGGAGCTGTTTTTT
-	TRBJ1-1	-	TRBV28	CASSRRVGMNTEAFF	TGTGCCAGCAGTCGCCGCGTAGGTATGAACACTGAAGCTTTCTTT
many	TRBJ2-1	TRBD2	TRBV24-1	CATSSGTSGRPSYNEQFF	TGTGCCACCAGCTCCGGGACTAGCGGGAGGCCCTCCTACAATGAGCAGTTCTTC
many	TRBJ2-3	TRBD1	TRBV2	CASSVPGQGLAQYF	TGTGCCAGCAGTGTCCCGGGACAGGGGCTCGCGCAGTATTTT
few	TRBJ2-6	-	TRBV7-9	CASSSTGPSGANVLTF	TGTGCCAGCAGCTCTACGGGGCCCTCTGGGGCCAACGTCCTGACTTTC
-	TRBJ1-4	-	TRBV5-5	CASSLDFRQINEKLFF	TGTGCCAGCAGCTTGGACTTCAGGCAGATTAATGAAAAACTGTTTTTT
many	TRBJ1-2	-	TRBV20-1	CSARFAQPYGYTF	TGCAGTGCTAGATTTGCCCAGCCTTATGGCTACACCTTC
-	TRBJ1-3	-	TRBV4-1	CASSQEPTFIRLTPGNTIYF	TGCGCCAGCAGCCAAGAGCCCACCTTTATTCGCCTTACCCCTGGAAACACCATATATTTT
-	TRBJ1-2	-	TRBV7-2	CASTSFLDRGGRGYTF	TGTGCCAGCACCTCATTTCTCGATCGCGGGGGTCGGGGCTACACCTTC
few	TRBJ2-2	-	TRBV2	CASSDRGRANTGELFF	TGTGCCAGCAGTGATAGGGGCCGAGCGAACACCGGGGAGCTGTTTTTT
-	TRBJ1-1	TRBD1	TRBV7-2	CASSLTQGDTEAFF	TGTGCCAGCAGCCTCACCCAGGGGGACACTGAAGCTTTCTTT
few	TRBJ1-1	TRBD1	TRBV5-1	CASGPYGQGATEAFF	TGCGCCAGCGGACCCTACGGGCAGGGGGCGACTGAAGCTTTCTTT
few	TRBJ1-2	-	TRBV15	CATSRESAGNYGYTF	TGTGCCACCAGCAGAGAATCGGCAGGGAACTATGGCTACACCTTC
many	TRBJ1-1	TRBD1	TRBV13	CASSLAKQGAAFVF	TGTGCCAGCAGCTTAGCGAAGCAGGGGGCCGCCTTCGTGTTT
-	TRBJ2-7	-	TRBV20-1	CSAALNAIYEQYF	TGCAGTGCCGCCCTGAACGCGATCTACGAGCAGTACTTC
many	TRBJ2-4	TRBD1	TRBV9	CASSVLGQGDIQYF	TGTGCCAGCAGCGTGTTGGGACAGGGAGACATTCAGTACTTC
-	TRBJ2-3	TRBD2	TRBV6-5	CASSYLSGGAADTQYF	TGTGCCAGCAGTTACTTGTCGGGGGGGGCCGCAGATACGCAGTATTTT
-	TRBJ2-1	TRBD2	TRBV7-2	CASSSGLAGGPGEQFF	TGTGCCAGCAGCTCCGGACTAGCGGGGGGGCCGGGTGAGCAGTTCTTC
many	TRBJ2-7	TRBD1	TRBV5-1	CASSPRTGLDEQYF	TGCGCCAGCAGCCCAAGGACAGGCCTGGACGAGCAGTACTTC
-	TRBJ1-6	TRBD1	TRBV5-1	CASSLGTGTLGPLHF	TGCGCCAGCAGCTTGGGGACAGGGACACTTGGACCCCTCCACTTT
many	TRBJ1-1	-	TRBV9	CASSALDRLNTEAFF	TGTGCCAGCAGCGCCCTTGACAGACTGAACACTGAAGCTTTCTTT
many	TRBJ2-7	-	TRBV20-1	CSARSLLDYEQYF	TGCAGTGCTAGATCTCTCCTAGACTACGAGCAGTACTTC
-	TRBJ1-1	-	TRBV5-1	CASSLSHPRGTEAFF	TGCGCCAGCAGCTTGTCACACCCGAGAGGAACTGAAGCTTTCTTT